The 6 T cell receptor beta chains below all came from one sample that was sequenced in a study of blood T cell repertoires in COVID-19. Here immunoSEQ multiplex PCR was the method, and the copy in TCRdb shows in-frame clones only, minus some. Among about 50,000 clones, under 90% were seen once, and the ten largest hold 2.6%. The material sequenced was peripheral blood. The origin of the receptors is a woman older than 75 with COVID-19, enrolled during active disease.

The chain links TRBV3-1 (or the pseudogene TRBV3-2) to TRBJ2-3; D perhaps matches TRBD1 (6 bases). Trimming removed 4 bases at V and 3 bases at J, with 8 bases between. The length of the CDR3 is 13 residues. Germline V gene lookup returns CDR1 LGHDT and CDR2 YNNKEL (reference sequence). The CDR3 DNA is TGTGCCAGCAGCCCCCAGGGGACAGATACGCAGTATTTT. Translated: CASSPQGTDTQYF.

The chain employs TRBV2 and TRBJ2-3; 7 nucleotides agree with TRBD1. Germline CDR1 and CDR2: SNHLY and FYNNEI. CDR3 length: 14 residues. The V gene end was trimmed by 0 bases and the J gene end by 3 bases; junction bases not matched to a gene: 0. In DNA, the CDR3 is TGTGCCAGCAGTGAAGCCAGGGGGACAGATACGCAGTATTTT. It yields the protein CASSEARGTDTQYF. Complete variable domain (other parts from reference TRBV2 and TRBJ2-3): EPEVTQTPSHQVTQMGQEVILRCVPISNHLYFYWYRQILGQKVEFLVSFYNNEISEKSEIFDDQFSVERPDGSNFTLKIRSTKLEDSAMYFCASSEARGTDTQYFGPGTRLTVL.

This rearrangement joins TRBV19 to TRBJ1-1, with TRBD1 matching over 7 bases. From germline, CDR1 is LNHDA and CDR2 SQIVND (reference sequence). Losses at the gene ends were 9 bases for V and 3 bases for J; bases not matched to a gene: 19. This CDR3 region has 17 residues. CDR3 amino acids: CASTKIGAGGPYTEAFF. CDR3 nucleotide sequence: TGTGCCAGCACAAAAATAGGGGCAGGGGGACCTTACACTGAAGCTTTCTTT. Filled out from reference TRBV19 and TRBJ1-1, the complete variable domain reads DGGITQSPKYLFRKEGQNVTLSCEQNLNHDAMYWYRQDPGQGLRLIYYSQIVNDFQKGDIAEGYSVSREKKESFPLTVTSAQKNPTAFYLCASTKIGAGGPYTEAFFGQGTRLTVV.

This clone was found a few times. The rearrangement joins TRBV19 to TRBJ1-5; TRBD1 matches 9 bases. Germline assignment: CDR1 LNHDA and CDR2 SQIVND (reference sequence). V gave up 8 bases and J gave up 5 bases; unmatched junction bases: 7. This CDR3 contains 14 residues. DNA for the CDR3: TGTGCCAGTCACCGGGACAGGGTTGATCAGCCCCAGCATTTT. It specifies CASHRDRVDQPQHF.

This sequence joins TRBV29-1 and TRBJ1-1; the D gene is possibly TRBD1 (6 bases). Germline-derived CDR1 and CDR2 are SQVTM and ANQGSEA. Between the trimmed V and J ends, which lost 4 bases and 5 bases, there was a span of 17 bases. The CDR3 loop spans 14 amino acids. The CDR3 spells CSVGQGMMRTEAFF. CDR3 nucleotides: TGCAGCGTTGGGCAGGGGATGATGAGGACTGAAGCTTTCTTT.

The table lists this clone with a few counts. This chain uses TRBV6-1 with TRBJ1-1; 10 bases agree with TRBD1. V lost 8 bases to trimming and J lost 1 base; unmatched junction nucleotides: 16. The CDR3 is 18 residues long. Germline V gene sequence: CDR1 MNHNS, CDR2 SASEGT. CDR3 region: CASGGGRDRGSANTEAFF. The CDR3 DNA follows: TGTGCCAGCGGTGGGGGCCGGGACAGGGGTAGTGCGAACACTGAAGCTTTCTTT.